Presented here are 32 T cell receptor beta chains from one specimen sequenced in a study of post-analysis software for immune sequencing data. The study's findings and limits: Controls had lower frequencies than patients of about 5 TRBV segments, which included TRBV5-6, TRBV5-1 and TRBV20-1.

For these TCRs, the target antigens are not known. Sequencing libraries made from TCR beta cDNA carried unique molecular identifiers. Using its own MiXCR run on the PCR reads, TCRdb lists one record per CDR3 protein. The sample consists of under 900,000 distinct CDR3 sequences, 53% of them appearing once. Sequencing was carried out using blood. The receptors here all came from a girl under 18 with multiple sclerosis.

The chain uses TRBV4-1 and TRBJ2-1, with 14 bases aligning to TRBD2. Germline CDR1 is MGHRA and CDR2 is YSYEKL. The CDR3 has 17 amino acids. V dropped 0 bases and J dropped 11; count of bases not matched to a gene: 9. CDR3 nucleotide sequence: TGCGCCAGCAGCCAAGAGCCCGGGACTAGCGGGAGCGACCAGCAGTTCTTC. Translating gives CASSQEPGTSGSDQQFF.

This clonotype was observed a handful of times. The V and J genes are TRBV5-1 and TRBJ2-1; TRBD2 matches 9 bases. The CDR3 consists of 17 residues. Germline V gives CDR1 SGHRS, CDR2 YFSETQ. The trim removed 2 bases at V and 0 bases at J, leaving 6 bases unmatched. DNA for the CDR3: TGCGCCAGCAGCTTTAGCGGGGGTGGGAGCTCCTACAATGAGCAGTTCTTC. Its protein product is CASSFSGGGSSYNEQFF.

This CDR3 is CSASRGLVPTDTQYF. CDR3 in DNA: TGCAGTGCTAGTAGGGGACTAGTCCCAACAGATACGCAGTATTTT. J is TRBJ2-3 and V is TRBV20-1; 8 nucleotides agree with TRBD2. The CDR3 totals 15 residues. With 3 bases clipped from V and 3 bases from J, the junction kept 8 bases outside the gene matches. The V gene's germline CDR1 is DFQATT and CDR2 SNEGSKA (reference sequence).

This clonotype was seen more than once but under ten times. The J gene is TRBJ2-7, the V gene TRBV27; D is uncertain. The CDR3 sequence is 12 residues long. The germline V gene encodes CDR1 MNHEY and CDR2 SMNVEV (reference sequence). V was shortened by 6 bases and J by 1 base, with 7 bases between the two germline ends. The CDR3 sequence is CASRGRSYEQYF. CDR3 bases: TGTGCCAGCAGAGGTAGGTCCTACGAGCAGTACTTC.

This clonotype occurred a few times. The chain links TRBV7-9 to TRBJ2-3, with 8 bases that match TRBD2. CDR1 and CDR2 from the germline V gene are SEHNR and FQNEAQ (reference sequence). J gave up 3 bases and V 10 bases, and 9 bases lay outside the gene matches. The length of the CDR3 is 14 residues. In nucleotides, the CDR3 is TGTGCCAAGACGGGGGGGCCAATGACAGATACGCAGTATTTT. Protein product: CAKTGGPMTDTQYF.

This chain connects TRBV6-5 to TRBJ2-3, with D hard to call. V lost 2 bases and J 6 bases, leaving 15 bases between the germline ends. Germline V lookup: CDR1 MNHEY, CDR2 SVGAGI. CDR3 length: 15 residues. DNA for the CDR3: TGTGCCAGCAGTTACCAGGCCTGGGAAAAGGATACGCAGTATTTT. It yields the protein CASSYQAWEKDTQYF.

The chain recombines TRBV12-5 with TRBJ2-1; the match to TRBD1 covers 8 bases. The CDR3 runs to 19 residues. The trim removed 2 bases at V and 2 bases at J, leaving 14 bases unmatched. CDR1 and CDR2 from the germline V gene are LGHNT and FRNRAP. DNA of the CDR3: TGTGCTAGTGGTTTGCCGACAGGGGTGAGGGTGAGGGCCTACAATGAGCAGTTCTTC. Amino acid sequence: CASGLPTGVRVRAYNEQFF.

This chain uses TRBV6-6 with TRBJ2-2; 7 bases agree with TRBD2. CDR1 MNHNY and CDR2 SVGAGI come from the germline V gene (reference sequence). The CDR3 totals 14 residues. J was trimmed by 0 bases and V by 7 bases; bases with no gene match: 2. CDR3 coding DNA: TGTGCCAGCATGGGGGGGACGAACACCGGGGAGCTGTTTTTT. Its protein product is CASMGGTNTGELFF.

The chain joins TRBV10-3 to TRBJ1-2; possible D gene TRBD1, 5 bases. CDR1 ENHRY and CDR2 SYGVKD come from the germline V gene. CDR3 length: 12 residues. Deletions cut 10 bases from V and 2 bases from J, with 11 bases between. CDR3 region: CATSRQNYGYTF. The CDR3 DNA reads TGTGCCACTTCTAGACAGAACTATGGCTACACCTTC.

Note on this clonotype: The germline gene is not matched at one end of the junction; a read error may be the cause. The chain combines TRBV7-9 with TRBJ2-3; the D is unclear. CDR1 is SEHNR and CDR2 is FQNEAQ in the germline V gene (reference sequence). This CDR3 comprises 13 residues. The CDR3 reads CASGLLGPDTQYF. In nucleotides, the CDR3 is TGTGCCAGCGGCTTACTGGGTCCGGATACGCAGTATTTT.

The chain uses TRBV2 and TRBJ1-2; D ambiguous. V dropped 1 base and J dropped 7 bases, with 7 bases sitting between them. The CDR3 totals 12 residues. Germline loops: CDR1 SNHLY, CDR2 FYNNEI. Here the CDR3 reads CASSEDWGGYTF. CDR3 nucleotide sequence: TGTGCCAGCAGTGAAGACTGGGGTGGCTACACCTTC. The whole variable domain, filled in from reference TRBV2 and TRBJ1-2, reads EPEVTQTPSHQVTQMGQEVILRCVPISNHLYFYWYRQILGQKVEFLVSFYNNEISEKSEIFDDQFSVERPDGSNFTLKIRSTKLEDSAMYFCASSEDWGGYTFGSGTRLTVV.

This clonotype turned up a few times. The chain uses TRBV20-1 and TRBJ2-3; TRBD2 aligns across 7 bases. The V gene's germline CDR1 is DFQATT and CDR2 SNEGSKA (reference sequence). This CDR3 is built from 16 residues. V was clipped by 1 base and J by 3 bases; unmatched bases: 10. CDR3 loop: CSARGGRAGLTDTQYF. DNA for the CDR3: TGCAGTGCTAGAGGTGGGAGGGCCGGTTTAACAGATACGCAGTATTTT.

This clonotype occurred many times. The V and J genes are TRBV29-1 and TRBJ2-6; D is undetermined. This CDR3 spans 12 amino acids. The germline V gene encodes CDR1 SQVTM and CDR2 ANQGSEA. V lost 7 bases and J lost 0, with 4 bases in between. DNA for the CDR3: TGCAGCGGAAGCTCTGGGGCCAACGTCCTGACTTTC. The encoded protein is CSGSSGANVLTF.

The chain carries TRBV12-3 or TRBV12-4 and TRBJ2-7, with a possible D match to TRBD1 (5 bases). V dropped 6 bases and J dropped 0 bases, with 12 bases sitting between them. This CDR3 region has 14 residues. The CDR3 protein is CASRGHTLSYEQYF. CDR3 nucleotides: TGTGCCAGCAGGGGGCATACCCTCTCCTACGAGCAGTACTTC.

This clonotype was counted only a few times. A junction end diverges from the germline sequence, so it may reflect a read error. The chain combines TRBV4-1 with TRBJ1-4; 9 bases are shared with TRBD1. From germline, CDR1 is MGHRA and CDR2 YSYEKL. The CDR3 spans 15 residues. CDR3 residues: CASSQGRQGDEKRFF. As DNA, the CDR3 is TGCGCCAGCAGCCAAGGGAGACAGGGGGATGAAAAACGGTTTTTT.

This chain links TRBV12-3 or TRBV12-4 with TRBJ2-7; TRBD2 agrees at 9 bases. This CDR3 has 15 residues. V shed 7 bases and J 1 base; nucleotides not matched to a gene: 8. The CDR3 DNA reads TGTGCCAGCAACCAAGCGGGAGGTGTATCCTACGAGCAGTACTTC. It encodes CASNQAGGVSYEQYF.

This rearrangement joins TRBV6-5 to TRBJ2-1, with D possibly TRBD2 on 5 matching bases. The CDR3 runs to 14 residues. Germline V gene data show CDR1 as MNHEY and CDR2 as SVGAGI. The V end was cut by 0 bases, the J end by 7 bases, with 10 bases between. The CDR3 region is CASSYSVPGNEQFF. Written as DNA, the CDR3 is TGTGCCAGCAGTTACTCGGTTCCGGGGAATGAGCAGTTCTTC.

V and J are TRBV21-1 and TRBJ1-5; the D call TRBD1 from the table was never checked on the DNA. TRBV21-1 is given as a pseudogene. The CDR3 consists of 14 residues. In DNA form, the CDR3 reads TGTGCCAGCCCGGGGACGGATAGCAATCAGCCCCAGCATTTT. Translation: CASPGTDSNQPQHF.

The chain recombines TRBV18 with TRBJ2-5; tentative D call: TRBD1 (5 bases). Trimming took 2 bases from V and 4 from J, leaving 17 bases between them. Looked up from germline, CDR1 is KGHSH and CDR2 is LQKENI. The CDR3 has 16 residues. CDR3 nucleotides: TGTGCCAGCTCACCATCGCCAGGGATGGTCGGAGAGACCCAGTACTTC. It yields the protein CASSPSPGMVGETQYF.

CDR3 protein: CSASDRLGTRQETQYF. The CDR3 coding sequence is TGCAGTGCTAGTGACCGATTGGGGACGCGCCAAGAGACCCAGTACTTC. The chain couples TRBV20-1 to TRBJ2-5; D tentatively fits TRBD1 or TRBD2 (5 bases each). V was trimmed by 3 bases and J by 1 base, leaving 18 bases between them. This CDR3 region has 16 residues. The V gene's germline CDR1 is DFQATT and CDR2 SNEGSKA (reference sequence).

This clonotype has only a few counts. The chain links TRBV7-6 to TRBJ1-2; TRBD1 matches 8 bases. The CDR3 is made up of 16 amino acids. V lost 5 bases to trimming and J lost 0 bases; unmatched junction nucleotides: 8. CDR1 SGHVS and CDR2 FNYEAQ come from the germline V gene. This CDR3 is CASSPLGQGSNYGYTF. The CDR3 DNA reads as TGTGCCAGCAGCCCTCTTGGACAGGGATCTAACTATGGCTACACCTTC.

The table lists this clonotype with a few counts. The chain recombines TRBV7-8 with TRBJ2-1, with D possibly called TRBD1 or TRBD2 (5 bases each). V lost 5 bases and J 0 bases, leaving 14 bases between the germline ends. This CDR3 region has 16 residues. The germline V gene encodes CDR1 SGHVS and CDR2 FQNEAQ. Here the CDR3 reads CASSRTGPNSYNEQFF. The CDR3, as DNA: TGTGCCAGCAGCAGGACGGGACCAAACTCCTACAATGAGCAGTTCTTC.

In this sample, this clonotype turned up a few times. The chain recombines TRBV6-1 with TRBJ2-7, with D unclear. The germline CDR1 and CDR2 sequences are MNHNS and SASEGT. This CDR3 region has 12 residues. The V and J ends lost 6 bases and 4 bases respectively, with 10 bases between them. The CDR3 sequence: CASRDKWYEQYF. CDR3 DNA: TGTGCCAGCAGGGATAAGTGGTACGAGCAGTACTTC.

J is TRBJ1-1 and V is TRBV20-1, with TRBD1 as a possible D gene (5 bases). The CDR3 is 13 residues long. V was cut by 1 base and J by 1 base, with 7 bases left in between. Germline CDR1 is DFQATT and CDR2 is SNEGSKA (reference sequence). CDR3 amino acids: CSARAGKNTEAFF. The CDR3 nucleotides are TGCAGTGCTAGAGCAGGGAAGAACACTGAAGCTTTCTTT.

The table lists this clonotype with a few counts. The rearrangement links TRBV7-2 to TRBJ2-3, with TRBD2 matching over 11 bases. V lost 0 bases and J lost 6; bases outside the gene matches: 5. The germline V gene has CDR1 SGHTA and CDR2 FQGNSA. This CDR3 contains 16 residues. The CDR3: CASSLASGRATDTQYF. The CDR3 DNA reads TGTGCCAGCAGCTTAGCTAGCGGGAGGGCCACGGATACGCAGTATTTT.

The chain is built from TRBV12-3 or TRBV12-4 and TRBJ2-7; TRBD1 is a possible D gene (5 bases). The last part of the DNA fits TRBJ2-5 better; the J call may be wrong. The CDR3 covers 14 residues. The CDR3 DNA reads as TGTGCCAGCAGTTTAAGCAGGGTTTGGGAGACCCAGTACTTC. Amino acid sequence: CASSLSRVWETQYF.

This sequence joins TRBV20-1 and TRBJ2-5; 13 nucleotides line up with TRBD2. The junction had 4 bases not matched to a gene; V was cut back by 3 bases and J by 3 bases. This CDR3 has 15 residues. Per the germline V gene, CDR1 is DFQATT and CDR2 is SNEGSKA (reference sequence). Written as DNA, the CDR3 is TGCAGTGCTAGCGGACTAGCGGGAGCTGAAGAGACCCAGTACTTC. Its protein is CSASGLAGAEETQYF.

In this sample, this clonotype turned up a few times. CDR3 DNA sequence: TGTGCCAGCAAGTTGACTAGCTTGGCTTACGAGCAGTACTTC. Protein: CASKLTSLAYEQYF. The chain employs TRBV6-5 and TRBJ2-7; 7 nucleotides align to TRBD2. V was clipped by 7 bases and J by 4 bases; unmatched bases: 10. CDR3 length: 14 amino acids. Germline CDR1 MNHEY, CDR2 SVGAGI.

V gene TRBV12-5 combines with J gene TRBJ2-3; TRBD2 matches at 7 bases. The V segment lost 2 bases and the J segment 2 bases; nucleotides outside the gene matches: 10. The germline V gene encodes CDR1 LGHNT and CDR2 FRNRAP. The CDR3 is 17 residues long. CDR3 in DNA: TGTGCTAGTGGTTTGTTCTCTAGCGGCCTCCCCACAGATACGCAGTATTTT. Its translation: CASGLFSSGLPTDTQYF. Based on the CDR3 plus reference TRBV12-5 and TRBJ2-3, the full variable domain is DARVTQTPRHKVTEMGQEVTMRCQPILGHNTVFWYRQTMMQGLELLAYFRNRAPLDDSGMPKDRFSAEMPDATLATLKIQPSEPRDSAVYFCASGLFSSGLPTDTQYFGPGTRLTVL.

The chain carries TRBV20-1 and TRBJ1-1; possible D gene TRBD1, 6 bases. V lost 4 bases to trimming and J lost 1 base, with 13 bases between them. Germline loops: CDR1 DFQATT, CDR2 SNEGSKA (reference sequence). The CDR3 sequence is 14 residues long. The CDR3 spells CSANRVSPNTEAFF. As DNA, the CDR3 is TGCAGTGCTAACAGGGTTTCCCCGAACACTGAAGCTTTCTTT.

This chain links TRBV4-1 with TRBJ2-7; D not certain. Germline V gene lookup returns CDR1 MGHRA and CDR2 YSYEKL. V lost 0 bases, J lost 5 bases, and 17 bases lay in between. The CDR3 runs to 16 residues. CDR3: CASSQDMRTACDEQYF. CDR3 bases: TGCGCCAGCAGCCAAGATATGAGAACAGCCTGTGACGAGCAGTACTTC.

This clonotype was observed at least ten times. The genes are TRBV20-1 and TRBJ2-1, with TRBD2 identical over 10 bases. The trim removed 5 bases at V and 4 bases at J, leaving 11 bases unmatched. The CDR3 is made up of 16 amino acids. The germline gives CDR1 DFQATT, CDR2 SNEGSKA (reference sequence). This CDR3 reads CSALRAGGPGYNEQFF. CDR3 coding DNA: TGCAGTGCTCTACGAGCGGGAGGGCCAGGTTACAATGAGCAGTTCTTC.